One and the same sample provided the 32 T cell receptor beta chains below, sequenced in a study of T cell changes during pregnancy in multiple sclerosis. Only in-frame clones appear in the TCRdb table, and some are missing; sequencing was by immunoSEQ multiplex PCR. The sample includes about 36,000 clones, approximately 90% of them seen just once. This material consisted of CD4+ T cells from peripheral blood mononuclear cells, taken in the first trimester of pregnancy. Receptor source: a female donor with multiple sclerosis, enrolled in a pregnancy study.

The V gene is TRBV19, the J gene TRBJ1-1; D might be TRBD1 (5 bases). Germline values: CDR1 LNHDA, CDR2 SQIVND (reference sequence). Trimming left V 9 bases short and J 1 base short, with 15 bases between. This CDR3 region has 14 residues. The CDR3 loop reads CASRGGGWNTEAFF. The CDR3 DNA is TGTGCCAGCCGGGGCGGGGGATGGAACACTGAAGCTTTCTTT.

The rearrangement uses TRBV29-1 and TRBJ2-7, with D maybe TRBD2 (6 bases). The CDR3 has 12 amino acids. CDR1 and CDR2 from the germline V gene are SQVTM and ANQGSEA. Trimming took off 4 bases at V and 3 bases at J, with 10 bases between the two ends. CDR3 nucleotides: TGCAGCGTTGGGGCGGGAAACTACGAGCAGTACTTC. It yields the protein CSVGAGNYEQYF.

This chain uses TRBV5-5 with TRBJ1-6; TRBD1 matches at 7 bases. Germline CDR1 and CDR2: SGHKS and YYEKEE (reference sequence). The CDR3 extends over 16 amino acids. V trimming: 0 bases; J trimming: 3 bases; junction bases outside the gene matches: 3. In nucleotides, the CDR3 is TGTGCCAGCAGCTTGGGAGGGGGCTACTATAATTCACCCCTCCACTTT. This encodes CASSLGGGYYNSPLHF.

This chain links TRBV18 with TRBJ2-3; weak D call: TRBD1 (5 bases). The CDR3 contains 16 residues. CDR1 and CDR2 (germline): KGHSH, LQKENI. V was clipped by 3 bases and J by 2 bases, with 15 bases between them. The CDR3 spells CASSPNPGWDTDTQYF. CDR3 sequence (DNA): TGTGCCAGCTCACCCAACCCAGGGTGGGACACAGATACGCAGTATTTT.

The rearrangement joins TRBV4-2 to TRBJ2-1; D may be TRBD1 (5 bases). This CDR3 has 16 residues. Germline CDR1 is LGHNA and CDR2 is YNFKEQ. Trimming left V 3 bases short and J 0 bases short, with 12 bases between. DNA of the CDR3: TGTGCCAGCAGCCAGGACATCAGGAGCTCCTACAATGAGCAGTTCTTC. This codes for CASSQDIRSSYNEQFF.

The chain carries TRBV5-1 and TRBJ2-5; D might be TRBD2 (7 bases). Germline assignment: CDR1 SGHRS and CDR2 YFSETQ. V was pared by 4 bases and J by 0 bases, with 13 bases between. The CDR3 length is 15 residues. As DNA, the CDR3 is TGCGCCAGCAGCGTCACGGGGGGCAACCAAGAGACCCAGTACTTC. Amino acid sequence: CASSVTGGNQETQYF.

The chain recombines TRBV6-5 with TRBJ1-1; D not certain. V was trimmed by 5 bases and J by 0 bases, leaving 10 bases between them. The CDR3 contains 14 residues. From germline, CDR1 is MNHEY and CDR2 SVGAGI. The CDR3 nucleotides read TGTGCCAGCAGTGGGCGTTCCATGAACACTGAAGCTTTCTTT. Its protein is CASSGRSMNTEAFF.

J is TRBJ1-1 and V is TRBV27, with 7 nucleotides matching TRBD1. The germline V gene has CDR1 MNHEY and CDR2 SMNVEV (reference sequence). Germline trimming cut 2 bases from V and 1 base from J; bases unmatched to any gene: 10. The CDR3 is 17 residues long. CDR3 sequence: CASSLDGLGQPNTEAFF. CDR3 coding DNA: TGTGCCAGCAGTTTAGATGGTTTGGGACAGCCGAACACTGAAGCTTTCTTT.

J is TRBJ2-2 and V is TRBV27; TRBD2 aligns across 9 bases. V was pared by 7 bases and J by 6 bases, with 9 bases of the junction left unmatched. This CDR3 comprises 15 residues. In germline, CDR1 is MNHEY, CDR2 SMNVEV (reference sequence). CDR3 region: CASTPRRGGPGELFF. The CDR3, as DNA: TGTGCCAGCACCCCGAGGCGGGGGGGCCCCGGGGAGCTGTTTTTT.

The J gene is TRBJ1-1, the V gene TRBV7-3, with unresolved D. The CDR3 covers 14 residues. V was trimmed by 2 bases and J by 0 bases, leaving 7 bases between them. The germline V gene encodes CDR1 SGHTA and CDR2 FQGTGA. DNA for the CDR3: TGTGCCAGCAGCTTAGGTGGAGTGAACACTGAAGCTTTCTTT. It is translated as CASSLGGVNTEAFF.

The chain joins TRBV11-1 to TRBJ2-3, with D hard to call. Germline values: CDR1 SGHAT, CDR2 FQDESV (reference sequence). The CDR3 loop spans 14 amino acids. V was clipped by 0 bases and J by 3 bases, with 7 bases between them. For the CDR3, the DNA is TGTGCCAGCAGCTTAGCGCCTAGGACAGATACGCAGTATTTT. Amino acids: CASSLAPRTDTQYF. The full variable domain, in which reference TRBV11-1 and TRBJ2-3 provide the parts outside the CDR3, is EAEVAQSPRYKITEKSQAVAFWCDPISGHATLYWYRQILGQGPELLVQFQDESVVDDSQLPKDRFSAERLKGVDSTLKIQPAELGDSAMYLCASSLAPRTDTQYFGPGTRLTVL.

V gene TRBV9 combines with J gene TRBJ1-2; D uncertain. V gave up 2 bases and J gave up 4 bases, with 12 bases separating them. This CDR3 contains 14 residues. Germline V lookup: CDR1 SGDLS, CDR2 YYNGEE. CDR3 nucleotide sequence: TGTGCCAGCAGCGTTGGGCCGCAGTTCTATGGCTACACCTTC. Residues: CASSVGPQFYGYTF.

The V and J genes are TRBV2 and TRBJ1-2; TRBD1 matches at 8 bases. Germline CDR1 reads SNHLY; CDR2 reads FYNNEI. CDR3 length: 14 amino acids. The junction had 7 bases not matched to a gene; V was cut back by 6 bases and J by 4 bases. The DNA for the CDR3 is TGTGCCAGCAGGGACAGGGCTTCCCCCTATGGCTACACCTTC. Its translation is CASRDRASPYGYTF.

The V and J genes are TRBV29-1 and TRBJ1-4; D not certain. The length of the CDR3 is 14 residues. Germline V lookup: CDR1 SQVTM, CDR2 ANQGSEA. Trimming shortened V by 5 bases and J by 0 bases, and 10 bases separated the two germline ends. CDR3: CSVPVESTNEKLFF. The CDR3 DNA reads as TGCAGCGTTCCGGTCGAGTCAACTAATGAAAAACTGTTTTTT.

The CDR3 nucleotides read TGTGCCAGCAGTGAAGGACAGGGGGTGAATCAGCCCCAGCATTTT. Its protein is CASSEGQGVNQPQHF. This rearrangement joins TRBV6-1 to TRBJ1-5; 9 bases align to TRBD1. J gave up 4 bases and V 1 base, and 2 bases lay outside the gene matches. The CDR3 sequence is 15 residues long. Germline assignment: CDR1 MNHNS and CDR2 SASEGT.

The rearrangement uses TRBV11-2 and TRBJ2-7, with D uncertain. V was cut by 3 bases and J by 0 bases, with 3 bases left in between. The germline gives CDR1 SGHAT, CDR2 FQNNGV. The CDR3 runs 12 residues. CDR3 in amino acids: CASSFSSYEQYF. In DNA form, the CDR3 reads TGTGCCAGCAGCTTTAGCTCCTACGAGCAGTACTTC.

CDR3 DNA sequence: TGTGCCAGCAGCTTAGCCAGGGTTGATTCACCCCTCCACTTT. Its protein product is CASSLARVDSPLHF. The chain carries TRBV11-2 and TRBJ1-6, with D perhaps TRBD1 (5 bases). The V end was cut by 1 base, the J end by 8 bases, with 9 bases between. The CDR3 spans 14 residues. CDR1 is SGHAT, CDR2 FQNNGV, per germline.

The chain's CDR3 is CASSAQGGNEKLFF. The CDR3 DNA reads TGTGCCAGCAGTGCCCAGGGGGGTAATGAAAAACTGTTTTTT. V and J are TRBV28 and TRBJ1-4, with 7 bases aligning to TRBD1. The CDR3 is made up of 14 amino acids. V lost 5 bases, J lost 4 bases, and 4 bases stayed unmatched. Germline V gene data show CDR1 as MDHEN and CDR2 as SYDVKM.

The chain recombines TRBV14 with TRBJ2-7; D call uncertain. Per the germline V gene, CDR1 is SGHDN and CDR2 is FVKESK. The CDR3 has 11 residues. Trimming pared 2 bases from V and 4 bases from J, leaving 3 bases between. The CDR3 reads CASSQRYEQYF. The CDR3 region has the DNA TGTGCCAGCAGCCAACGGTACGAGCAGTACTTC.

The CDR3 DNA is TGCGCCAGCAGCTCTCAGGACAGGGCCACTGAAGCTTTCTTT. This translates into CASSSQDRATEAFF. The J gene is TRBJ1-1, the V gene TRBV5-1, with TRBD1 matching over 8 bases. The CDR3 is made up of 14 amino acids. Unmatched junction bases numbered 5, after V lost 3 bases and J lost 4 bases. The germline V gene encodes CDR1 SGHRS and CDR2 YFSETQ.

CDR3 coding DNA: TGTGCCAGTAGGCCGGGTAGCGGGGGAGAGACCCAGTACTTC. It specifies CASRPGSGGETQYF. This chain joins TRBV19 and TRBJ2-5; 9 nucleotides align to TRBD2. Trimming at V came to 6 bases and at J to 4 bases, leaving 6 bases not matched to a gene. CDR3 length equals 14 residues. CDR1 LNHDA and CDR2 SQIVND come from the germline V gene (reference sequence).

The J gene is TRBJ2-2, the V gene TRBV19; 8 nucleotides line up with TRBD1. Germline-derived CDR1 and CDR2 are LNHDA and SQIVND (reference sequence). This CDR3 contains 15 residues. The V segment lost 6 bases and the J segment 5 bases; nucleotides outside the gene matches: 8. This CDR3 reads CASRLDREVTGELFF. The DNA for the CDR3 is TGTGCCAGTAGGTTGGACAGGGAGGTTACCGGGGAGCTGTTTTTT.

The rearrangement joins TRBV5-1 to TRBJ1-4, with D hard to call. The V gene's germline CDR1 is SGHRS and CDR2 YFSETQ. Trimming took off 3 bases at V and 2 bases at J, with 8 bases between the two ends. This CDR3 has 14 amino acids. CDR3 loop: CASSSTYTNEKLFF. The CDR3 nucleotides are TGCGCCAGCAGCTCTACCTACACTAATGAAAAACTGTTTTTT.

On this clone itself: Compared with germline, one end of the junction differs, possibly owing to a read error. The chain joins TRBV7-3 to TRBJ2-5, with TRBD2 matching over 10 bases. This CDR3 region has 16 residues. Germline values: CDR1 SGHTA, CDR2 FQGTGA. The CDR3: CASSLTPLAGRETQYF. The CDR3 nucleotides read TGTGCCAGCAGCCTAACCCCACTAGCGGGAAGAGAGACCCAGTACTTC.

The rearrangement uses TRBV4-1 and TRBJ2-6, with D perhaps TRBD1 (6 bases). The CDR3 is made up of 20 amino acids. Looked up from germline, CDR1 is MGHRA and CDR2 is YSYEKL. Between the trimmed V and J ends, which lost 0 bases and 1 base, there was a span of 19 bases. CDR3 DNA: TGCGCCAGCAGCCAAGAGGTTCTGCCAGGGGTTCAATCTGGGGCCAACGTCCTGACTTTC. Amino acid sequence: CASSQEVLPGVQSGANVLTF.

V usage is TRBV7-3 and J usage is TRBJ2-1; D is uncertain. There are 12 residues in the CDR3. The V and J ends lost 1 base and 9 bases respectively, with 7 bases between them. Germline CDR1 reads SGHTA; CDR2 reads FQGTGA. The CDR3: CASSLMGPEQFF. The CDR3 region has the DNA TGTGCCAGCAGCTTAATGGGCCCTGAGCAGTTCTTC.

J is TRBJ2-3 and V is TRBV7-3, with 9 bases that match TRBD2. V dropped 2 bases and J dropped 2; count of bases not matched to a gene: 2. Germline CDR1 SGHTA, CDR2 FQGTGA. This CDR3 has 15 residues. CDR3 DNA sequence: TGTGCCAGCAGCTTAGCGGGGGGGCACACAGATACGCAGTATTTT. This gives the protein CASSLAGGHTDTQYF.

The chain links TRBV5-1 to TRBJ1-3, with D maybe TRBD1 (6 bases). Per the germline V gene, CDR1 is SGHRS and CDR2 is YFSETQ. V lost 3 bases and J lost 0, with 10 bases in between. This CDR3 contains 15 residues. This CDR3 reads CASSYGQHSGNTIYF. The CDR3 nucleotides are TGCGCCAGCAGCTATGGACAGCACTCTGGAAACACCATATATTTT.

The rearrangement uses TRBV5-6 and TRBJ1-1; D uncertain. Germline-derived CDR1 and CDR2 are SGHDT and YYEEEE. Trimming took 3 bases from V and 4 from J, leaving 13 bases between them. The CDR3 consists of 14 residues. The CDR3 region has the DNA TGTGCCAGCAGCTCGCCAGTTTTCAGCACTGAAGCTTTCTTT. Translation gives CASSSPVFSTEAFF.

This sequence joins TRBV2 and TRBJ1-5; D possibly corresponds to TRBD1 (6 bases). In germline, CDR1 is SNHLY, CDR2 FYNNEI. Deletions cut 2 bases from V and 6 bases from J, with 14 bases between. The CDR3 is 15 residues long. CDR3 nucleotides: TGTGCCAGCAGTGAACTTCGGGCAGGGGCTCAGCCCCAGCATTTT. Amino acids: CASSELRAGAQPQHF.

This clone has just a few counts. This sequence joins TRBV30 and TRBJ1-5, with D unclear. Trimming stripped 1 base from V and 1 base from J, with 5 bases between. CDR1 is GTSNPN, CDR2 SVGIG, per germline (reference sequence). CDR3 length: 13 amino acids. The CDR3 is CAWSDTSNQPQHF. CDR3 DNA: TGTGCCTGGAGTGACACCAGCAATCAGCCCCAGCATTTT.

The chain uses TRBV10-2 and TRBJ2-1, with TRBD2 matching 11 bases. Germline CDR1 reads WSHSY; CDR2 reads SAAADI. This CDR3 contains 16 residues. The J segment lost 0 bases and the V segment lost 6 bases, leaving 4 bases of the junction unmatched. For the CDR3, the DNA is TGCGCCAGCAGAGGACTAGCGGGCCTCTCCTACAATGAGCAGTTCTTC. Amino acids: CASRGLAGLSYNEQFF.